The clone carrying this T cell receptor beta chain occurred many times. The antigen is not known. According to the study, TCR beta libraries were built with iRepertoire HTBI primers and CDR3-region Arm-PCR. From the multiplex PCR reads, TCRdb called clonotypes with MiXCR, one entry per CDR3 protein. The sample has some 370,000 distinct CDR3 sequences; around 21% are singletons. The time point here: persistent/refractory GD, antithyroid drugs over 5 years with positive TRAb. The TCR library used RNA extracted from PBMCs. The sample belongs to a study of regulatory T cells in long-lasting Graves disease. Study results and limitations: It was in persistent disease that TRBV28, TRBJ1-2 and TRBJ2-5 were favored. Lower TCR diversity characterized persistent Graves' patients relative to newly diagnosed patients.

The V end was cut by 3 bases, the J end by 5 bases, with 15 bases between. CDR1 is KGHDR, CDR2 SFDVKD, per germline. The CDR3 has 15 amino acids. V gene TRBV24-1 combines with J gene TRBJ2-5, with a possible D match to TRBD2 (6 bases). The receptor's source is a female donor with Graves disease. Source: peripheral blood mononuclear cells (PBMCs), taken when the disease was refractory, from a patient treated with antithyroid drugs. The CDR3 reads CATSDGEDLSETQYF. The CDR3, as DNA: TGTGCCACCAGTGATGGGGAGGACTTGTCGGAGACCCAGTACTTC.